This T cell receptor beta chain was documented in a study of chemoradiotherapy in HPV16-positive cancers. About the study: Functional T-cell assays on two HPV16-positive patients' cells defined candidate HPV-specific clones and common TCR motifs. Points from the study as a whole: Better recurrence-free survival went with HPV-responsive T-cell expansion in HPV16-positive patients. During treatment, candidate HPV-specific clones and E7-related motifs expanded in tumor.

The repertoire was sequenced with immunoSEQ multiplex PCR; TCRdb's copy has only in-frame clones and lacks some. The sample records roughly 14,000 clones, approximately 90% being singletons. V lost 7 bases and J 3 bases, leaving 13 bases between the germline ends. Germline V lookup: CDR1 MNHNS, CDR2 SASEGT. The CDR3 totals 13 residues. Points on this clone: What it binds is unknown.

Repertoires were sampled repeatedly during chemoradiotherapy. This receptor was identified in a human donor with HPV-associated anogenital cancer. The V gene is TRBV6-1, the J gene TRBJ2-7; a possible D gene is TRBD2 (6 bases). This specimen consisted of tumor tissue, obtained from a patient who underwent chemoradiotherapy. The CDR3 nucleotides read TGTGCCAGCATGAGGGACTCCCTCTACGAGCAGTACTTC. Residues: CASMRDSLYEQYF.